This TCR beta chain emerged from a study of shared clonotypes between healthy human individuals. Germline-derived CDR1 and CDR2 are MNHNS and SASEGT. This CDR3 is 15 amino acids long. V was pared by 7 bases and J by 3 bases, with 5 bases of the junction left unmatched. Note on this clone: Its antigen is unknown.

Some clones are missing from TCRdb's copy, which holds only in-frame ones; the method was immunoSEQ multiplex PCR. This sample has some 2,400,000 clones, with approximately 95% found just once. General study points: Among donors, clonotype sharing was expected to be affected by sequencing depth. Some naive CD4 clonotypes, 4.5% to 5.5%, turned up in common across a few donors.

This TCR came from a man younger than 35 in good health. The V and J genes are TRBV6-1 and TRBJ2-2; TRBD1 agrees at 10 bases. Sequenced material: naive CD4+ T cells sorted from blood. Subset here: CD45RA+ positively selected. CDR3 in amino acids: CASNTGTGDTGELFF. As DNA, the CDR3 is TGTGCCAGCAATACGGGGACAGGGGACACCGGGGAGCTGTTTTTT.